The 25 T cell receptor beta chains listed next were all sequenced from one sample in a study of blood T cell repertoires in COVID-19. The assay was immunoSEQ multiplex PCR, and TCRdb's table has in-frame clones only and misses some. The sample shows under 300,000 clones, approximately 82% of them seen only once. Sequencing used peripheral blood. The source is a man of 80 years or more with acute or convalescent COVID-19.

Only one count was recorded for this clone. The V and J genes are TRBV14 and TRBJ2-3; 7 bases align to TRBD1. The CDR3 runs to 15 residues. V shed 2 bases and J 4 bases; nucleotides not matched to a gene: 6. Germline loops: CDR1 SGHDN, CDR2 FVKESK. CDR3 nucleotides: TGTGCCAGCAGCCAAACAGGGGTCGTCGCAGATACGCAGTATTTT. Protein product: CASSQTGVVADTQYF.

The gene calls are TRBV6-5 and TRBJ1-5, with 7 bases fitting TRBD1. J was trimmed by 3 bases and V by 6 bases; bases with no gene match: 8. The CDR3 contains 15 residues. Germline CDR1 is MNHEY and CDR2 is SVGAGI. The CDR3 DNA follows: TGTGCCAGCAGCCGCGGAGGGGGCCCCAATCAGCCCCAGCATTTT. It specifies CASSRGGGPNQPQHF.

The V call is TRBV5-1, the J call TRBJ2-1, with TRBD2 identical over 8 bases. V trimming: 4 bases; J trimming: 6 bases; junction bases outside the gene matches: 6. This CDR3 region has 14 residues. Germline CDR1 is SGHRS and CDR2 is YFSETQ. This chain's CDR3 is CASSAGLGFNEQFF. DNA for the CDR3: TGCGCCAGCAGCGCGGGACTAGGCTTCAATGAGCAGTTCTTC.

The rearrangement uses TRBV27 and TRBJ2-7; TRBD1 agrees at 8 bases. CDR3 length equals 17 residues. V was pared by 4 bases and J by 5 bases, with 16 bases of the junction left unmatched. Germline assignment: CDR1 MNHEY and CDR2 SMNVEV (reference sequence). DNA for the CDR3: TGTGCCAGCAGTTCCCCCCTCGGACAGGGTTTGCGCCACGAGCAGTACTTC. Amino acid sequence: CASSSPLGQGLRHEQYF.

This chain joins TRBV2 and TRBJ2-5; TRBD1 matches at 8 bases. V gave up 6 bases and J gave up 1 base; unmatched junction bases: 4. The CDR3 is 14 residues long. Germline lookup yields CDR1 SNHLY and CDR2 FYNNEI. CDR3 sequence: CASSRDRIQETQYF. The CDR3 DNA reads TGTGCCAGCAGCCGGGACAGGATCCAAGAGACCCAGTACTTC.

The chain employs TRBV5-1 and TRBJ2-1, with D perhaps TRBD1 (6 bases). Trimming cost V 4 bases and J 4 bases, with 15 bases left between them. The CDR3 contains 15 residues. Germline lookup yields CDR1 SGHRS and CDR2 YFSETQ. The CDR3 reads CASSPEGGTYNEQFF. The CDR3 DNA follows: TGCGCCAGCAGCCCGGAAGGGGGTACATACAATGAGCAGTTCTTC.

The chain employs TRBV9 and TRBJ2-2; TRBD1 matches at 10 bases. This CDR3 has 14 residues. The V gene's germline CDR1 is SGDLS and CDR2 YYNGEE. With 2 bases clipped from V and 6 bases from J, the junction kept 1 base outside the gene matches. The CDR3 loop is CASSVGQGAGELFF. Written as DNA, the CDR3 is TGTGCCAGCAGCGTTGGACAGGGGGCCGGGGAGCTGTTTTTT.

This chain connects TRBV5-1 to TRBJ2-1, with TRBD1 identical over 7 bases. The CDR3 is made up of 15 amino acids. In germline, CDR1 is SGHRS, CDR2 YFSETQ. The V segment lost 0 bases and the J segment 3 bases; nucleotides outside the gene matches: 3. DNA of the CDR3: TGCGCCAGCAGCTTGGACAGGGGTTACTACAATGAGCAGTTCTTC. Its protein product is CASSLDRGYYNEQFF.

This clone was picked up one time. The chain couples TRBV7-2 to TRBJ2-2; 7 positions match TRBD2. The CDR3 consists of 14 residues. From germline, CDR1 is SGHTA and CDR2 FQGNSA. The J segment lost 4 bases and the V segment lost 3 bases, leaving 2 bases of the junction unmatched. CDR3 DNA: TGTGCCAGCAGCTTCGCTAGCGGCACCGGGGAGCTGTTTTTT. As protein: CASSFASGTGELFF.

With regard to this clone: The same CDR3 can be traced to other DNA sequences in this sample. V is TRBV18 and J is TRBJ2-7, with D perhaps matching TRBD1 (6 bases). This CDR3 region has 14 residues. The germline CDR1 and CDR2 sequences are KGHSH and LQKENI. Deletions cut 3 bases from V and 2 bases from J, with 11 bases between. DNA of the CDR3: TGTGCCAGCTCACCGAAGACAGGCCCCTACGAGCAGTACTTC. As protein: CASSPKTGPYEQYF.

This chain links TRBV5-1 with TRBJ2-1; D gene uncertain. This CDR3 spans 14 amino acids. The ends were cut back, 0 bases at V and 4 bases at J, with 8 bases in the middle. Germline-derived CDR1 and CDR2 are SGHRS and YFSETQ. For the CDR3, the DNA is TGCGCCAGCAGCTTGGCGCAGGTTTACAATGAGCAGTTCTTC. Translated, it gives CASSLAQVYNEQFF.

The J gene is TRBJ1-2, the V gene TRBV30; 12 nucleotides agree with TRBD1. J gave up 8 bases and V 1 base, and 8 bases lay outside the gene matches. The CDR3 runs 15 residues. Germline lookup yields CDR1 GTSNPN and CDR2 SVGIG (reference sequence). The CDR3 reads CAWSGRDRGQGGYTF. For the CDR3, the DNA is TGTGCCTGGAGTGGCCGGGACAGGGGGCAGGGAGGCTACACCTTC.

V usage is TRBV18 and J usage is TRBJ2-1; 10 positions agree with TRBD1. The junction had 8 bases not matched to a gene; V was cut back by 6 bases and J by 6 bases. CDR1 KGHSH and CDR2 LQKENI come from the germline V gene. This CDR3 comprises 15 residues. CDR3 coding DNA: TGTGCCAGCTCCCTTAGACAGGGGGCGTTCAATGAGCAGTTCTTC. It translates to CASSLRQGAFNEQFF.

The chain carries TRBV2 and TRBJ2-5; no firm D call. The CDR3 loop spans 11 amino acids. Germline V gives CDR1 SNHLY, CDR2 FYNNEI. Deletions cut 8 bases from V and 4 bases from J, with 8 bases between. DNA of the CDR3: TGTGCCAGCGCGAGAGTAGAGACCCAGTACTTC. It codes for CASARVETQYF.

This rearrangement joins TRBV29-1 to TRBJ2-5, with 11 bases matching TRBD2. Germline V gene lookup returns CDR1 SQVTM and CDR2 ANQGSEA. CDR3 size: 14 residues. J gave up 6 bases and V 4 bases, and 7 bases lay outside the gene matches. The CDR3 loop reads CSVGGLADLQTQYF. The CDR3 DNA reads as TGCAGCGTTGGGGGACTAGCGGATTTACAGACCCAGTACTTC.

The chain carries TRBV5-1 and TRBJ2-1, with TRBD2 identical over 9 bases. Germline V gene lookup returns CDR1 SGHRS and CDR2 YFSETQ. V lost 0 bases and J lost 6; bases outside the gene matches: 7. The CDR3 is 16 amino acids. In DNA, the CDR3 is TGCGCCAGCAGCTTGGGTACTAGCGGGTGGCGCAATGAGCAGTTCTTC. Its translation is CASSLGTSGWRNEQFF.

V is TRBV2 and J is TRBJ2-2, with 11 nucleotides matching TRBD2. Germline CDR1 reads SNHLY; CDR2 reads FYNNEI. J gave up 0 bases and V 9 bases, and 9 bases lay outside the gene matches. CDR3 length: 17 amino acids. The CDR3 nucleotides are TGTGCCAGGGGGCATCTAGCGGGGGGCTCGAACACCGGGGAGCTGTTTTTT. Residues: CARGHLAGGSNTGELFF.

The CDR3 here is CSFRGNTEAFF. CDR3 DNA: TGCAGCTTCCGGGGGAACACTGAAGCTTTCTTT. The chain is built from TRBV29-1 and TRBJ1-1; no clear D gene. V lost 8 bases to trimming and J lost 1 base, with 8 bases between them. This CDR3 has 11 residues. Germline V CDR1 and CDR2: SQVTM, ANQGSEA.

V and J are TRBV6-6 and TRBJ2-4, with 10 bases aligning to TRBD1. Germline values: CDR1 MNHNY, CDR2 SVGAGI (reference sequence). The V and J ends lost 4 bases and 10 bases, in that order; junction bases with no gene match: 13. The CDR3 sequence is 16 residues long. CDR3 amino acids: CASSSIDGTGVPIQYF. Here the CDR3 DNA reads TGTGCCAGCAGTTCGATCGACGGGACAGGGGTACCAATTCAGTACTTC.

V and J are TRBV10-2 and TRBJ2-7, with 11 bases identical to TRBD1. The CDR3 runs to 14 residues. Germline CDR1 is WSHSY and CDR2 is SAAADI. Losses at the gene ends were 8 bases for V and 2 bases for J; bases not matched to a gene: 5. The CDR3 loop reads CASRWGQGAYEQYF. Written as DNA, the CDR3 is TGCGCCAGCCGCTGGGGACAGGGGGCCTACGAGCAGTACTTC.

As to this clone: This sample includes further DNA sequences coding for the same CDR3. The V gene is TRBV5-1, the J gene TRBJ2-1; 10 nucleotides agree with TRBD2. The CDR3 runs to 16 residues. CDR1 and CDR2 (germline): SGHRS, YFSETQ. After removal of 0 bases from V and 6 bases from J, the junction contained 6 bases not matched to a gene. The CDR3 spells CASSLGSSGSFNEQFF. The CDR3 DNA reads TGCGCCAGCAGCTTGGGGTCTAGCGGGAGTTTCAATGAGCAGTTCTTC. Looking up the rest from reference TRBV5-1 and TRBJ2-1 gives the full variable domain: KAGVTQTPRYLIKTRGQQVTLSCSPISGHRSVSWYQQTPGQGLQFLFEYFSETQRNKGNFPGRFSGRQFSNSRSEMNVSTLELGDSALYLCASSLGSSGSFNEQFFGPGTRLTVL.

The chain combines TRBV2 with TRBJ2-3, with 10 nucleotides matching TRBD1. The CDR3 has 14 residues. V gave up 5 bases and J gave up 6 bases; unmatched junction bases: 5. The germline V gene has CDR1 SNHLY and CDR2 FYNNEI. CDR3 nucleotides: TGTGCCAGCAGTCCTGACAGGGGGCAGGATACGCAGTATTTT. Translated, it gives CASSPDRGQDTQYF. The full variable domain, its missing parts supplied by reference TRBV2 and TRBJ2-3, is EPEVTQTPSHQVTQMGQEVILRCVPISNHLYFYWYRQILGQKVEFLVSFYNNEISEKSEIFDDQFSVERPDGSNFTLKIRSTKLEDSAMYFCASSPDRGQDTQYFGPGTRLTVL.

V and J are TRBV5-1 and TRBJ1-1; 8 bases are shared with TRBD1. This CDR3 comprises 13 residues. Losses at the gene ends were 7 bases for V and 1 base for J; bases not matched to a gene: 3. Germline CDR1 is SGHRS and CDR2 is YFSETQ. CDR3 sequence reads: CASRTGTNTEAFF. As DNA, the CDR3 is TGCGCCAGCCGGACAGGGACGAACACTGAAGCTTTCTTT.

This clone was seen at least ten times. The rearrangement links TRBV19 to TRBJ1-2; tentative D call: TRBD1 (5 bases). Per the germline V gene, CDR1 is LNHDA and CDR2 is SQIVND (reference sequence). Trimming left V 3 bases short and J 7 bases short, with 12 bases between. This CDR3 comprises 13 residues. The chain's CDR3 is CASSIAGIGGYTF. The CDR3 bases are TGTGCCAGTAGTATTGCAGGGATAGGTGGCTACACCTTC.

The chain recombines TRBV5-4 with TRBJ2-7, with 7 bases lining up with TRBD2. CDR1 and CDR2 (germline): SGHNT, YYREEE (reference sequence). This CDR3 spans 16 amino acids. The V and J ends lost 2 bases and 2 bases, in that order; junction bases with no gene match: 10. Written as DNA, the CDR3 is TGTGCCAGCAGCTTAGGAGTGGGGGGGTTTACCTACGAGCAGTACTTC. Protein product: CASSLGVGGFTYEQYF.